These 5 T cell receptor beta chains share one sample of origin, sequenced in a study of T-cell reconstitution after alpha-beta-depleted transplantation in children. Preparation of the TCRbeta library used unique molecular identifiers. TCRdb independently ran MiXCR on the PCR reads; one entry per CDR3 protein. The table includes fewer than 700,000 distinct CDR3 sequences, 23% detected once. The specimen comprised PBMCs, mostly from graft donor cells, sampled 360 days after TCRalphabeta/CD19-depleted stem cell transplant. The receptors derive from a boy in the first two years of life who had a stem cell transplant for acute myeloid leukemia, so the T cells may come from the graft donor.

V is TRBV11-2 and J is TRBJ2-5; 9 bases fit TRBD1. Per the germline V gene, CDR1 is SGHAT and CDR2 is FQNNGV. V lost 2 bases and J lost 5; bases outside the gene matches: 12. This CDR3 is 17 amino acids long. CDR3 in DNA: TGTGCCAGCAGCTTAATACTCGGGACAGGGCAAGTTGAGACCCAGTACTTC. Translated, it gives CASSLILGTGQVETQYF.

This clonotype was seen once. V is TRBV5-1 and J is TRBJ2-5; a weak D match, TRBD1 (5 bases). Trimming pared 4 bases from V and 12 bases from J, leaving 25 bases between. The CDR3 is 15 amino acids. The germline CDR1 and CDR2 sequences are SGHRS and YFSETQ. CDR3 bases: TGCGCCAGCAGCATATCCCCGGTGTCAGACAGACCAGAGTACTTC. It translates to CASSISPVSDRPEYF.

The V gene is TRBV7-2, the J gene TRBJ2-7; D unresolved. CDR1 is SGHTA, CDR2 FQGNSA, per germline. This CDR3 spans 15 amino acids. Trimming removed 1 base from V and 7 bases from J, with 17 bases in between. The CDR3 loop reads CASSLVGERSKEQYF. The DNA of the CDR3 is TGTGCCAGCAGCTTAGTGGGCGAGCGTTCGAAGGAGCAGTACTTC.

The rearrangement links TRBV29-1 to TRBJ2-3; 13 nucleotides align to TRBD2. V shed 8 bases and J 4 bases; nucleotides not matched to a gene: 6. The CDR3 is 14 amino acids. Germline V gene sequence: CDR1 SQVTM, CDR2 ANQGSEA. The CDR3 reads CSTELAGGPDTQYF. CDR3 in DNA: TGCAGCACCGAACTAGCGGGGGGGCCAGATACGCAGTATTTT.

V and J are TRBV20-1 and TRBJ2-3, with 7 bases fitting TRBD2. V lost 3 bases, J lost 0 bases, and 9 bases stayed unmatched. This CDR3 is 16 amino acids long. The germline V gene has CDR1 DFQATT and CDR2 SNEGSKA (reference sequence). The CDR3 DNA follows: TGCAGTGCTAGGGGTCGGCGGGGGATTAGCACAGATACGCAGTATTTT. Residues: CSARGRRGISTDTQYF.